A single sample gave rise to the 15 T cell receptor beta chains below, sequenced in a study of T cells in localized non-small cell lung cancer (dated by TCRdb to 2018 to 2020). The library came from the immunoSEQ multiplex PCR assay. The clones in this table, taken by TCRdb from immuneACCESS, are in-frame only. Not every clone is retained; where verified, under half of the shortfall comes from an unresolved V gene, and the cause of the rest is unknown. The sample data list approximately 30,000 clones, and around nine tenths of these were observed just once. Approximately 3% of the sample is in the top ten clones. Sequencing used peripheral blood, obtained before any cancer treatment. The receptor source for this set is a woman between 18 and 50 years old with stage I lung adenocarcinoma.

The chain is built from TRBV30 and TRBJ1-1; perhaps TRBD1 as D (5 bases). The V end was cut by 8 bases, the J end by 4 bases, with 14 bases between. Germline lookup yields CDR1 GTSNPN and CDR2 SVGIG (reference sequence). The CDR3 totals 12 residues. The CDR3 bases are TGTGCCCGTGGGGGGGGAATCACTGAAGCTTTCTTT. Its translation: CARGGGITEAFF.

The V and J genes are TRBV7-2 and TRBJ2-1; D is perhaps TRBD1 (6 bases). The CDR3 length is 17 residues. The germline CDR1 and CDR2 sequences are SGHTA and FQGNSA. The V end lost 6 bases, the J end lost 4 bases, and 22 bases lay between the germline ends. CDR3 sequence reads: CASRDVQGFLYYNEQFF. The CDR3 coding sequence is TGTGCCAGCAGAGACGTCCAGGGGTTTTTATATTACAATGAGCAGTTCTTC.

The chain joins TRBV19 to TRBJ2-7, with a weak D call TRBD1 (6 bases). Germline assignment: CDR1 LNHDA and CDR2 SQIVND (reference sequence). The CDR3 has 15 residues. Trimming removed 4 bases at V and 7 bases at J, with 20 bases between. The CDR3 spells CASSTDLWGRSEQYF. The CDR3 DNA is TGTGCCAGTAGTACAGATCTTTGGGGGCGGAGTGAGCAGTACTTC.

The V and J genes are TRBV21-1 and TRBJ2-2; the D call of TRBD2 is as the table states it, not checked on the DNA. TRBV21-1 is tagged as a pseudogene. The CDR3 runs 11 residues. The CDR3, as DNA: TGTGCCAGCACCGGGACCGGGGAGCTGTTTTTT. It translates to CASTGTGELFF.

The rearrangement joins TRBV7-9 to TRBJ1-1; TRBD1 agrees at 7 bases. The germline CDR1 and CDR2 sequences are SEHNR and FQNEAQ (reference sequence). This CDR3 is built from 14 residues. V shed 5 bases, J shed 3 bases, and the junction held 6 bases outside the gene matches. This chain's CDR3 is CASSLRQGDTEAFF. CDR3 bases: TGTGCCAGCAGCCTTAGACAGGGTGACACTGAAGCTTTCTTT.

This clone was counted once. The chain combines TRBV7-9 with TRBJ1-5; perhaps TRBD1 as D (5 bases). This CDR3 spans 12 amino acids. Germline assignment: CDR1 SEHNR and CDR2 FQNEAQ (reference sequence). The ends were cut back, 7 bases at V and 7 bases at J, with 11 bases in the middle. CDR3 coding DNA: TGTGCCAGCACCGGGCAGGGACAGCCCCAGCATTTT. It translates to CASTGQGQPQHF.

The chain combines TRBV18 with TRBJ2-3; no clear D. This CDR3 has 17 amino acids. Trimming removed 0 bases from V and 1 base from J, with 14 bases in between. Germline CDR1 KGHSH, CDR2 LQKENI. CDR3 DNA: TGTGCCAGCTCACCACCGGGGAATCCTCTAGGCACAGATACGCAGTATTTT. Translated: CASSPPGNPLGTDTQYF. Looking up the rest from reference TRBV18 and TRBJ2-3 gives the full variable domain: NAGVMQNPRHLVRRRGQEARLRCSPMKGHSHVYWYRQLPEEGLKFMVYLQKENIIDESGMPKERFSAEFPKEGPSILRIQQVVRGDSAAYFCASSPPGNPLGTDTQYFGPGTRLTVL.

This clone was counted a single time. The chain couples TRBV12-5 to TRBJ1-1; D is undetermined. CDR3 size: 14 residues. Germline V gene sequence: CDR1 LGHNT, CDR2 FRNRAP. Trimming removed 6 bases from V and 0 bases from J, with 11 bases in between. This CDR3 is CASGLDTLNTEAFF. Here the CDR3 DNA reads TGTGCTAGTGGACTTGACACATTGAACACTGAAGCTTTCTTT.

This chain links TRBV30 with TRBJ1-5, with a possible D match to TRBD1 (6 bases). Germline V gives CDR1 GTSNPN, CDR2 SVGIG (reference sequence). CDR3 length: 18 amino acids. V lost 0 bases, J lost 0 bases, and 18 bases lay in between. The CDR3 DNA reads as TGTGCCTGGAGTGTTACCCGGACAGATTTACATAGCAATCAGCCCCAGCATTTT. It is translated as CAWSVTRTDLHSNQPQHF.

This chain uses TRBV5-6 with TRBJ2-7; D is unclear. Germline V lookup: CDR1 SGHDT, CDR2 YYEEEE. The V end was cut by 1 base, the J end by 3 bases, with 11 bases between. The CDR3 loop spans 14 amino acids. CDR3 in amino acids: CASSLIHTGYEQYF. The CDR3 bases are TGTGCCAGCAGCTTGATCCACACCGGCTACGAGCAGTACTTC.

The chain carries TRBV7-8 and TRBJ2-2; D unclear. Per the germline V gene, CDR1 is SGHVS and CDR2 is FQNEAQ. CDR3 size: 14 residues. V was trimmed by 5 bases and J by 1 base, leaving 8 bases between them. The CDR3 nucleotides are TGTGCCAGCAGCAAAGTCCTGAACACCGGGGAGCTGTTTTTT. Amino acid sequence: CASSKVLNTGELFF.

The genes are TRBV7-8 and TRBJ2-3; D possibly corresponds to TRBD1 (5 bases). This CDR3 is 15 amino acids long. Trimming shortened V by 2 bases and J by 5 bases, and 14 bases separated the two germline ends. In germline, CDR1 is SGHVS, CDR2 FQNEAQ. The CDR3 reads CASSLPGMLEDTQYF. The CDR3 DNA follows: TGTGCCAGCAGCTTACCAGGGATGCTCGAAGATACGCAGTATTTT.

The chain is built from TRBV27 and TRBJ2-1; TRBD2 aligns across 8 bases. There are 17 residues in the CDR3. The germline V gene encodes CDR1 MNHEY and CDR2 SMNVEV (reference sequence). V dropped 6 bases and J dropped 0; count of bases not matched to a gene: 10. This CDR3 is CASRRISGSLSYNEQFF. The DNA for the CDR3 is TGTGCCAGCAGGAGGATAAGCGGGAGTCTCTCCTACAATGAGCAGTTCTTC.

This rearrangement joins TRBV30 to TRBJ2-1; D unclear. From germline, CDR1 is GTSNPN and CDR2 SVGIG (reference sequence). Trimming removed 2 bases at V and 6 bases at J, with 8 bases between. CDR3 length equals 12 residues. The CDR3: CAWSRQLNEQFF. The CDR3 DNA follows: TGTGCCTGGAGTAGGCAGCTCAATGAGCAGTTCTTC.

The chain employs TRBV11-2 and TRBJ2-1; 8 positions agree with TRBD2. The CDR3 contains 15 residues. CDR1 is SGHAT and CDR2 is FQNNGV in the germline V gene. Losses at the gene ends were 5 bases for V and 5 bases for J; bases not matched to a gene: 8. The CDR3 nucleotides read TGTGCCAGCAGCCCTATGGGCGGGGGGAACAATGAGCAGTTCTTC. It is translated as CASSPMGGGNNEQFF. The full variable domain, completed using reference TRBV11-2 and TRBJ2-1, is EAGVAQSPRYKIIEKRQSVAFWCNPISGHATLYWYQQILGQGPKLLIQFQNNGVVDDSQLPKDRFSAERLKGVDSTLKIQPAKLEDSAVYLCASSPMGGGNNEQFFGPGTRLTVL.